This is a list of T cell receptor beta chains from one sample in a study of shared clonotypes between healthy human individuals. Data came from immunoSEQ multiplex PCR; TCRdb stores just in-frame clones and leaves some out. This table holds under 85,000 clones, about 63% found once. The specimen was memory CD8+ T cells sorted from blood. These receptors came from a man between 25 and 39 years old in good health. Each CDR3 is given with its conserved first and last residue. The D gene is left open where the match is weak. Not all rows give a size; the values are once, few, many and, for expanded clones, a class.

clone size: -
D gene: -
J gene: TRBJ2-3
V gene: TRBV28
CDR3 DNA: TGTGCCAGCAGTTTACTCGTCGCGAGAAGCACAGATACGCAGTATTTT
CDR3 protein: CASSLLVARSTDTQYF

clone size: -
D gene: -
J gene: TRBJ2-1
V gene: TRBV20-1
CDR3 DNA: TGCAGTGCCCATTACAATGAGCAGTTCTTC
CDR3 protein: CSAHYNEQFF

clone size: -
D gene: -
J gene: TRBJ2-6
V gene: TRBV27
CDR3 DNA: TGTGCCAGCAGTTCCAAAACAGCTATCTCTGGGGCCAACGTCCTGACTTTC
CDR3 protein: CASSSKTAISGANVLTF

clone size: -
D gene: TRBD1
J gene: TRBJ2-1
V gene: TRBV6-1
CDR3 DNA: TGTGCCAGCGGGGGGACAGGGGGCTACAATGAGCAGTTCTTC
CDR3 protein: CASGGTGGYNEQFF

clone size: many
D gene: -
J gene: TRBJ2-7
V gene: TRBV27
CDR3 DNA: -
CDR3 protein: CASSSSESRYEQYF

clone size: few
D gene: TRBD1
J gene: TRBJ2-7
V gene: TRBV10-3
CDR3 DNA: TGTGCCATCAAACCGGGACAGGGGTCCTCCTACGAGCAGTACTTC
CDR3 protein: CAIKPGQGSSYEQYF

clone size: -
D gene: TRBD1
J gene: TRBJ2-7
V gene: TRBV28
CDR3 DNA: TGTGCCAGCAGTTTTTACAGGGGCGAGCAGTACTTC
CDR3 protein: CASSFYRGEQYF

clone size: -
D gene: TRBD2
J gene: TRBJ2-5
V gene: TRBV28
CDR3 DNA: TGTGCCAGCAGTTTCCGGGGGGAGGGAACCACGCGGGAGACCCAGTACTTC
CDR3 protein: CASSFRGEGTTRETQYF

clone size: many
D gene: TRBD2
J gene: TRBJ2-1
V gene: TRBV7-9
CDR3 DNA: TGTGCCAGCAGCTTAACCGGACTAGCGGGAGAAAATGAGCAGTTCTTC
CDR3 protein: CASSLTGLAGENEQFF

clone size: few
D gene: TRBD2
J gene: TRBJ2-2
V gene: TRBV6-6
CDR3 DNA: TGTGCCAGCAGTCTAGCGGGAGGTATGGGCGGGGAGCTGTTTTTT
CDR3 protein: CASSLAGGMGGELFF

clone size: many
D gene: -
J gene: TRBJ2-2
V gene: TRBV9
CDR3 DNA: TGTGCCAGCAGCGTAGGGGTGGGCACCGGGGAGCTGTTTTTT
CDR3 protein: CASSVGVGTGELFF

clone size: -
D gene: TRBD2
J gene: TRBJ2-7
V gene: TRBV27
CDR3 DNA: TGTGCCAGCAGTTTCCTAGCGGGAGGGTTCGACGAGCAGTACTTC
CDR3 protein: CASSFLAGGFDEQYF

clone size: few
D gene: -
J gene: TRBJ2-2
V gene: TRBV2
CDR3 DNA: TGTGCCAGCAGTGAATTGAGGGGTACCGGGGAGCTGTTTTTT
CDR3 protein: CASSELRGTGELFF

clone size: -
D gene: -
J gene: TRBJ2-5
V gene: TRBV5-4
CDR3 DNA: TGTGCCAGCAGCTTGGAGGCGGGACCGACGGGCCAGACCCAGTACTTC
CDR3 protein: CASSLEAGPTGQTQYF

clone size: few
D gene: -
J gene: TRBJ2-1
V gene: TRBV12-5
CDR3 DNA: TGTGCTAGTGCCGCGGACGGGACCCACAATGAGCAGTTCTTC
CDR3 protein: CASAADGTHNEQFF

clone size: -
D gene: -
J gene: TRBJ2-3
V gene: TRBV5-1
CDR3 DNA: TGCGCCAGCAGCTTGGGCGGCGGAGCTATTGTAGATACGCAGTATTTT
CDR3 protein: CASSLGGGAIVDTQYF

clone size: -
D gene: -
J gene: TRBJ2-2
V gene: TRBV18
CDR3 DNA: TGTGCCAGCTCACCTGCTGCAGCAGGCACCGGGGAGCTGTTTTTT
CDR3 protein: CASSPAAAGTGELFF

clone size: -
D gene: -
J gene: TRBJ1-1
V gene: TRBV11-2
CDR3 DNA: TGTGCCAGCAGCTTGGGTCAGCTGACTGAAGCTTTCTTT
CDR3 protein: CASSLGQLTEAFF

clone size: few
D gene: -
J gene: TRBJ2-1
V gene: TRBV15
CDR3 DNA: TGTGCCACCAGCAGAGATCCCCCCCTCACTGGGTTGAATGAGCAGTTCTTC
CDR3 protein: CATSRDPPLTGLNEQFF

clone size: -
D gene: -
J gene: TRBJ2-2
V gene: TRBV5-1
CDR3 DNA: TGCGCCAGCAGCTTTAGGACTCAGTCCACCGGGGAGCTGTTTTTT
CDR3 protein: CASSFRTQSTGELFF

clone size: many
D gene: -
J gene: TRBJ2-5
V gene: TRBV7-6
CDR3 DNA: TGTGCCAGCAGTTATATTAGGGGTGGTCAAGGGCCATCAGAGACCCAGTACTTC
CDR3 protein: CASSYIRGGQGPSETQYF

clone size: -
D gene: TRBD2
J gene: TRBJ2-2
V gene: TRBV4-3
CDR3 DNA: TGCGCCAGCAGCCAAGATAGGGGACTAGCGGGATCAGGGAACACCGGGGAGCTGTTTTTT
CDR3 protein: CASSQDRGLAGSGNTGELFF

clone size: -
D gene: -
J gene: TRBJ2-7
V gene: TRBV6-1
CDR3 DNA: TGTGCCAGCAGTAGGACGGACACTATTACCGAGCAGTACTTC
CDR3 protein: CASSRTDTITEQYF

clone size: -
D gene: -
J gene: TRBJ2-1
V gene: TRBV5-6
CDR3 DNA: TGTGCCAGCAGCTTGTGGCAGAGCCTTAATGAGCAGTTCTTC
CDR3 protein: CASSLWQSLNEQFF

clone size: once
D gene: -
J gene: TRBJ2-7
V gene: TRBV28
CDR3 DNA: TGTGCCAGCAGTCCGCTATTGGGGTCAGTCACCTACGAGCAGTACTTC
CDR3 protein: CASSPLLGSVTYEQYF

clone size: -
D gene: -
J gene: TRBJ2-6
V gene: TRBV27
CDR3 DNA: TGTGCCAGCAGTCCCCAGACAGGCGGGGCCAACGTCCTGACTTTC
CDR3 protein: CASSPQTGGANVLTF

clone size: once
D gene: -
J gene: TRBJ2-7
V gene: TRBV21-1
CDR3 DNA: TGTGCCGCGGCCGGGGGGGCCTCCTACGAGCAGTACTTC
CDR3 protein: CAAAGGASYEQYF

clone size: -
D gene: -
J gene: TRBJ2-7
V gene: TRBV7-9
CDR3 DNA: TGTGCCAGCAGCTCCCCCTTGGAGCGCGCCTACGAGCAGTACTTC
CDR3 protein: CASSSPLERAYEQYF

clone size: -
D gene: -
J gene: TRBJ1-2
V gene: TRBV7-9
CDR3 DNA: TGTGCCAGCAGCTTAAAGGGTTGGGGACCCGTGTTAAACCGCTACACCTTC
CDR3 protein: CASSLKGWGPVLNRYTF

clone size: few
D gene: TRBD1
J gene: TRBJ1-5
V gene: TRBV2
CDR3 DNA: TGTGCCAGCAGGGGACAGTCCAATCAGCCCCAGCATTTT
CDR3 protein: CASRGQSNQPQHF

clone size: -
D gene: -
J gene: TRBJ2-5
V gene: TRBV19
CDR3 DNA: TGTGCCAGTAGTTCCTGGGGGCAGGGAGACCAGGAGACCCAGTACTTC
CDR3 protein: CASSSWGQGDQETQYF

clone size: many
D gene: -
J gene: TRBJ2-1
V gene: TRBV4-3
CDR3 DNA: TGCGCCAGCAGCCAAGATCCAGGAGGGTCCTACAATGAGCAGTTCTTC
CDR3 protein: CASSQDPGGSYNEQFF

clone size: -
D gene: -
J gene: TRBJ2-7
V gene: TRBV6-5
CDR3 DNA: TGTGCCAGCAGGGGCCTTACCTACGAGCAGTACTTC
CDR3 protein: CASRGLTYEQYF

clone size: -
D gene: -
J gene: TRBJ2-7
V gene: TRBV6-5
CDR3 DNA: TGTGCCAGCGGGGGAGTCAGGGGAGGTTCCTACGAGCAGTACTTC
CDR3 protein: CASGGVRGGSYEQYF

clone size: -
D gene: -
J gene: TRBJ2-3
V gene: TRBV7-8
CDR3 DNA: TGTGCCAGCAGCTTGGCGGGGCCCACAGATACGCAGTATTTT
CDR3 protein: CASSLAGPTDTQYF

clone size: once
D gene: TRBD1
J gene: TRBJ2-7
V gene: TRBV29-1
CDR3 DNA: TGCAGCGTTTATACCGGGACAGGACCCTCCGAGCAGTACTTC
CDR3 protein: CSVYTGTGPSEQYF

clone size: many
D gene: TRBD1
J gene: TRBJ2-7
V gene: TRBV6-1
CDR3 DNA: TGTGCCAGCACTCAGGACAGGAGCTCCTACGAGCAGTACTTC
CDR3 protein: CASTQDRSSYEQYF

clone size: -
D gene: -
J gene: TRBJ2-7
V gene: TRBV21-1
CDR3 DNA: TGTGCCAGCGACCTAGGAGAGACGGCTAGCGGGAGAAGGTTTTACGAGCAGTACTTC
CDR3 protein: CASDLGETASGRRFYEQYF

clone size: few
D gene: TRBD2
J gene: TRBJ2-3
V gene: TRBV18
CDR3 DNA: TGTGCCAGTCGACTAGCGGGAGGAGGGACAGATACGCAGTATTTT
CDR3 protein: CASRLAGGGTDTQYF

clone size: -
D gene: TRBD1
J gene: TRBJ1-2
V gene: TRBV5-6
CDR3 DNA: TGTGCCAGCAGCGATCCTCCGGGACAGAGCTATGGCTACACCTTC
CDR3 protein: CASSDPPGQSYGYTF

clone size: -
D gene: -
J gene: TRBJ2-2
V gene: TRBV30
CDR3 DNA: TGTGCCTGGAGTGTATCCGCCTCGGTTTTCGGGGAGCTGTTTTTT
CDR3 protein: CAWSVSASVFGELFF

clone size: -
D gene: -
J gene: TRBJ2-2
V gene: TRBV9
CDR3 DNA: TGTGCCAGCAGCGATGAGGGCAGGCCGAACACCGGGGAGCTGTTTTTT
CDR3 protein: CASSDEGRPNTGELFF

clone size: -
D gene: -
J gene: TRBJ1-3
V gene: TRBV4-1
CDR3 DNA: TGCGCCAGCAGCCAAGTATCCGGGCCGAGGGGAAACACCATATATTTT
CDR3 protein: CASSQVSGPRGNTIYF

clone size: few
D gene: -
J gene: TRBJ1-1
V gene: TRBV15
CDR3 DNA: TGTGCCACCAGCAGAGAATACTACACTGAAGCTTTCTTT
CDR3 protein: CATSREYYTEAFF